These 7 T cell receptor beta chains originate from one sample sequenced in a study of blood T cells in healthy people across ages. Primers used in a second PCR of about 7 to 12 cycles were a sample-barcoded 5' primer and a J-beta primer mix. TCRdb redid the calling of the 5' RACE reads with MiXCR, one entry per CDR3 protein. Of about 1.6 million distinct CDR3 sequences listed, 30% to 40% are singletons. Sequenced input: blood. The receptors shown here come from a woman aged 25 to 39 in good health.

The rearrangement joins TRBV29-1 to TRBJ2-2; the D gene is possibly TRBD1 (5 bases). There are 15 residues in the CDR3. The V and J ends lost 1 base and 7 bases respectively, with 16 bases between them. From germline, CDR1 is SQVTM and CDR2 ANQGSEA. The CDR3 is CSVEVFFGARGELFF. The CDR3 bases are TGCAGCGTTGAAGTTTTTTTTGGGGCGCGCGGGGAGCTGTTTTTT.

V usage is TRBV4-1 and J usage is TRBJ2-7, with D possibly being TRBD1 or TRBD2 (5 bases each). The CDR3 is made up of 17 amino acids. Germline CDR1 and CDR2: MGHRA and YSYEKL. Trimming shortened V by 1 base and J by 4 bases, and 20 bases separated the two germline ends. This CDR3 is CASSQVWTGPSFYEQYF. For the CDR3, the DNA is TGCGCCAGCAGCCAAGTTTGGACGGGGCCCTCTTTTTACGAGCAGTACTTC.

This sequence joins TRBV2 and TRBJ2-1, with D possibly being TRBD2 (5 bases). Germline values: CDR1 SNHLY, CDR2 FYNNEI. Trimming took off 6 bases at V and 7 bases at J, with 13 bases between the two ends. The CDR3 covers 13 residues. The CDR3 coding sequence is TGTGCCAGCAGGAAGACACGGGAAAATGAGCAGTTCTTC. Its translation is CASRKTRENEQFF.

A few counts support this clonotype. V is TRBV3-1 and J is TRBJ1-2; maybe TRBD1 (6 bases). Looked up from germline, CDR1 is LGHDT and CDR2 is YNNKEL (reference sequence). V was cut by 0 bases and J by 3 bases, with 11 bases left in between. The CDR3 runs to 15 residues. CDR3 region: CASSQDMRQDYGYTF. CDR3 in DNA: TGTGCCAGCAGCCAAGATATGAGACAGGACTATGGCTACACCTTC. Full variable domain (missing parts from reference TRBV3-1 and TRBJ1-2): DTAVSQTPKYLVTQMGNDKSIKCEQNLGHDTMYWYKQDSKKFLKIMFSYNNKELIINETVPNRFSPKSPDKAHLNLHINSLELGDSAVYFCASSQDMRQDYGYTFGSGTRLTVV.

V is TRBV11-1 and J is TRBJ2-3, with TRBD1 as a possible D gene (5 bases). V lost 1 base and J 0 bases, leaving 14 bases between the germline ends. Germline V lookup: CDR1 SGHAT, CDR2 FQDESV (reference sequence). CDR3 size: 17 residues. As DNA, the CDR3 is TGTGCCAGCAGCTTAGAGAACAGGCCTTCCAGCACAGATACGCAGTATTTT. Protein sequence: CASSLENRPSSTDTQYF.

The chain combines TRBV6-1 with TRBJ2-7; the D is unclear. Germline CDR1 MNHNS, CDR2 SASEGT. With 7 bases removed from V and 4 bases from J, the gap between germline ends came to 11 bases. This CDR3 has 12 amino acids. The CDR3 reads CASTKLGYEQYF. In nucleotides, the CDR3 is TGTGCCAGCACTAAGTTAGGGTACGAGCAGTACTTC.

At least ten counts were recorded for this clonotype. V and J are TRBV6-2 or TRBV6-3 and TRBJ2-5; 12 bases agree with TRBD2. Trimming removed 9 bases from V and 2 bases from J; junction bases left unmatched: 4. Germline V gene data show CDR1 as MNHEY and CDR2 as SVGEGT. The CDR3 is 14 residues long. The CDR3: CASKLAGGQETQYF. As DNA, the CDR3 is TGTGCCAGTAAGCTAGCGGGGGGGCAAGAGACCCAGTACTTC.